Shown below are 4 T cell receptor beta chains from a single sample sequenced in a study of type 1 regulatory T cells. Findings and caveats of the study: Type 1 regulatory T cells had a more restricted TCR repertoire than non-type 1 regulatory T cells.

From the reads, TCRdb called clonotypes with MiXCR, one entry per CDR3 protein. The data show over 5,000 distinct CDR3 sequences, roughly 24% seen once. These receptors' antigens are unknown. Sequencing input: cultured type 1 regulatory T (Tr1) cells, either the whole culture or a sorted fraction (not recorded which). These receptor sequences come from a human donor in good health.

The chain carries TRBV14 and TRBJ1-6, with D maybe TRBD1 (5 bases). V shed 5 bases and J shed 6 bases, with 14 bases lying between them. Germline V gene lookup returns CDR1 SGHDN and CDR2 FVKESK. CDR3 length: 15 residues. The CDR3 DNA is TGTGCCAGCAGCTCCGTCGGAGGGGTTAATTCACCCCTCCACTTT. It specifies CASSSVGGVNSPLHF.

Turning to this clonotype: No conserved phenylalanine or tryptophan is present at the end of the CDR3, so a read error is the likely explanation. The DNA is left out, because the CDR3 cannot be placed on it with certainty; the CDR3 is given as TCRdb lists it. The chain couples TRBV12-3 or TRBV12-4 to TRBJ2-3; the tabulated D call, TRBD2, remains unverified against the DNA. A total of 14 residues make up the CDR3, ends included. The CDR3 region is CASRKAGGTEKQDC.

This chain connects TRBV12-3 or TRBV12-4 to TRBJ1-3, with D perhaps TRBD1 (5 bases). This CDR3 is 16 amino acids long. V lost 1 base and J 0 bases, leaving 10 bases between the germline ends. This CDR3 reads CASSLGFRDSGNTIYF. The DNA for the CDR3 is TGTGCCAGCAGTTTAGGATTCAGGGACTCTGGAAACACCATATATTTT.

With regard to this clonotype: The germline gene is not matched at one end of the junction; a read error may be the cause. CDR3 sequence: CSARDPAQPTRYF. The CDR3 region has the DNA TGCAGTGCTAGAGATCCCGCCCAGCCGACGCGGTATTTT. The V and J genes are TRBV20-1 and TRBJ2-3; D is uncertain. Germline CDR1 and CDR2: DFQATT and SNEGSKA (reference sequence). The CDR3 has 13 residues.